This TCR beta chain originates from a study of OX40 agonist ivuxolimab in advanced cancers. Some clones are missing from TCRdb's copy, which holds only in-frame ones; the method was immunoSEQ multiplex PCR. The table has some 30,000 clones, roughly four fifths seen once. CDR3 length: 18 residues. Germline-derived CDR1 and CDR2 are SEHNR and FQNEAQ (reference sequence). V lost 1 base, J lost 4 bases, and 10 bases stayed unmatched. This TCR derives from an adult with an advanced solid tumor such as melanoma, head and neck, liver or kidney cancer. The genes are TRBV7-9 and TRBJ1-6, with 7 bases matching TRBD1. The sequences come from CD4+ or CD8+ T cells sorted from blood, collected in a trial of the OX40 agonist ivuxolimab. Here the CDR3 reads CASSLGSTGETYNSPLHF. The DNA of the CDR3 is TGTGCCAGCAGCTTAGGGTCTACAGGGGAGACTTATAATTCACCCCTCCACTTT.